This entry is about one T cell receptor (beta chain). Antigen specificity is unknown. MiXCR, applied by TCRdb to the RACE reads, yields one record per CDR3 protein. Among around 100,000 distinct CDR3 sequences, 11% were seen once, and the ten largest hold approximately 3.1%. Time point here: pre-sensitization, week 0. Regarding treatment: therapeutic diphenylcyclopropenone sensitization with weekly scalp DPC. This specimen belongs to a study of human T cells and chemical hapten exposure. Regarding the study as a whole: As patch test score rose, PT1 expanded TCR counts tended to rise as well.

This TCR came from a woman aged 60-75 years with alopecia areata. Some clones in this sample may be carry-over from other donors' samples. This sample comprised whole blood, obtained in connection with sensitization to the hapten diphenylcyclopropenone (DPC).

The CDR3 loop is CSALPGLKNIQYF. The DNA of the CDR3 is TGCAGTGCACTTCCGGGACTTAAAAACATTCAGTACTTC. The chain links TRBV20-1 to TRBJ2-4, with TRBD2 as a possible D gene (6 bases). The V and J ends lost 6 bases and 4 bases respectively, with 13 bases between them. The CDR3 runs 13 residues. Germline values: CDR1 DFQATT, CDR2 SNEGSKA (reference sequence).